These 9 T cell receptor beta chains were all obtained from the same sample, sequenced in a study of Tregs in tolerant kidney transplant recipients. Repertoires were generated with immunoSEQ multiplex PCR, while TCRdb's copy carries only in-frame clones and drops some. The sample lists more than 25,000 clones; about four fifths were seen once. For these receptors, no antigen is known. Sequenced material: Tregs from blood cultured with allogeneic cells. These receptors were collected from a human donor in good health.

V is TRBV19 and J is TRBJ2-2, with no clear D. CDR1 is LNHDA, CDR2 SQIVND, per germline (reference sequence). The CDR3 runs to 13 residues. V was clipped by 2 bases and J by 6 bases, with 7 bases between them. In DNA form, the CDR3 reads TGTGCCAGTAGTATAATGGCGGCCGGGGAGCTGTTTTTT. Translating gives CASSIMAAGELFF.

V usage is TRBV6-6 and J usage is TRBJ1-3, with unresolved D. Germline assignment: CDR1 MNHNY and CDR2 SVGAGI (reference sequence). The CDR3 extends over 13 amino acids. The V gene lost 6 bases and the J gene lost 0 bases, with 6 bases spanning the gap. The CDR3 reads CASRLSSGNTIYF. The CDR3 DNA reads TGTGCCAGCAGGTTGAGCTCTGGAAACACCATATATTTT.

This rearrangement joins TRBV9 to TRBJ2-1; D gene unclear. The germline V and J ends were trimmed by 2 bases and 7 bases, with 4 bases remaining between them. The CDR3 has 11 amino acids. CDR1 is SGDLS, CDR2 YYNGEE, per germline. The CDR3 sequence: CASSVSNEQFF. DNA of the CDR3: TGTGCCAGCAGCGTTTCAAATGAGCAGTTCTTC.

The chain uses TRBV10-3 and TRBJ2-3; 8 positions match TRBD2. From germline, CDR1 is ENHRY and CDR2 SYGVKD. There are 13 residues in the CDR3. The junction had 3 bases not matched to a gene; V was cut back by 8 bases and J by 2 bases. The CDR3 loop is CAIGAGATDTQYF. The DNA of the CDR3 is TGTGCCATCGGAGCGGGGGCCACAGATACGCAGTATTTT.

CDR3 coding DNA: TGTGCCAGCAGTGCAACAGGAGCTGGAAACACCATATATTTT. Its translation is CASSATGAGNTIYF. This sequence joins TRBV6-1 and TRBJ1-3, with D possibly being TRBD1 (5 bases). V was pared by 4 bases and J by 2 bases, with 9 bases between. Germline lookup yields CDR1 MNHNS and CDR2 SASEGT. This CDR3 contains 14 residues.

V and J are TRBV5-5 and TRBJ1-1, with a weak D call TRBD1 (5 bases). The germline V gene encodes CDR1 SGHKS and CDR2 YYEKEE (reference sequence). The CDR3 loop spans 14 amino acids. V lost 2 bases and J 1 base, leaving 9 bases between the germline ends. This CDR3 reads CASSFYGANTEAFF. The CDR3 nucleotides read TGTGCCAGCAGCTTTTACGGGGCGAACACTGAAGCTTTCTTT.

This clone was detected only a few times. The J gene is TRBJ2-1, the V gene TRBV28; D is unresolved. Trimming took 6 bases from V and 2 from J, leaving 14 bases between them. The length of the CDR3 is 15 residues. Germline CDR1 reads MDHEN; CDR2 reads SYDVKM. The CDR3 bases are TGTGCCAGCAGCTACTACAGAAGCGCCTACAATGAGCAGTTCTTC. This encodes CASSYYRSAYNEQFF.

J is TRBJ1-2 and V is TRBV5-6; D unresolved. Trimming took off 3 bases at V and 4 bases at J, with 4 bases between the two ends. CDR1 is SGHDT and CDR2 is YYEEEE in the germline V gene. CDR3 length: 11 amino acids. The CDR3 loop reads CASSYRYGYTF. CDR3 nucleotide sequence: TGTGCCAGCAGCTACCGCTATGGCTACACCTTC.

The rearrangement links TRBV7-2 to TRBJ2-3; D might be TRBD2 (5 bases). The CDR3 is 13 residues long. CDR1 is SGHTA, CDR2 FQGNSA, per germline. Deletions cut 5 bases from V and 6 bases from J, with 12 bases between. The CDR3 loop is CASSLPVADTQYF. The CDR3 DNA reads TGTGCCAGCAGCCTACCCGTAGCGGATACGCAGTATTTT.